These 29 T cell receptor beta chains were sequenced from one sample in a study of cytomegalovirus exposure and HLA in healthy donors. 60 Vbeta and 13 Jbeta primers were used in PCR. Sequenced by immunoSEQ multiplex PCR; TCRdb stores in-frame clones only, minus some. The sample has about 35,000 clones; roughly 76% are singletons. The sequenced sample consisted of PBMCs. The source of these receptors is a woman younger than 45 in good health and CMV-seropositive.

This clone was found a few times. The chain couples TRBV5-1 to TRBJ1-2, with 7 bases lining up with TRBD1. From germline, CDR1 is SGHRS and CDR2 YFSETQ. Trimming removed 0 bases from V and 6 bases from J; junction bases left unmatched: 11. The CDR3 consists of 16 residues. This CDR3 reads CASSLGNIGQGDGYTF. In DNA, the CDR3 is TGCGCCAGCAGCTTGGGCAATATCGGGCAGGGGGATGGCTACACCTTC.

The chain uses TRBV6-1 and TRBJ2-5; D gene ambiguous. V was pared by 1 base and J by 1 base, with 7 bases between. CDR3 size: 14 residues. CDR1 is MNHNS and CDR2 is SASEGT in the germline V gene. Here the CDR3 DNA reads TGTGCCAGCAGTGAAGTGAACAGCCAAGAGACCCAGTACTTC. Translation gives CASSEVNSQETQYF.

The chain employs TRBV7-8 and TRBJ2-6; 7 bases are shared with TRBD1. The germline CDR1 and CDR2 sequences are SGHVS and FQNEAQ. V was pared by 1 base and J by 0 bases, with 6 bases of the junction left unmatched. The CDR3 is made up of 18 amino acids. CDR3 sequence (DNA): TGTGCCAGCAGCTTAGGACAGGGCTACCCCTCTGGGGCCAACGTCCTGACTTTC. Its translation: CASSLGQGYPSGANVLTF.

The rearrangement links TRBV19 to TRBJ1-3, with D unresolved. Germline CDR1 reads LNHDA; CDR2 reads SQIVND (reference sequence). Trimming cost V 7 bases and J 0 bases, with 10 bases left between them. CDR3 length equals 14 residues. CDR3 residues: CASKKYSSGNTIYF. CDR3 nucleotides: TGTGCCAGTAAGAAGTACAGCTCTGGAAACACCATATATTTT. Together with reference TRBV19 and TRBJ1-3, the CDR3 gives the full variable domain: DGGITQSPKYLFRKEGQNVTLSCEQNLNHDAMYWYRQDPGQGLRLIYYSQIVNDFQKGDIAEGYSVSREKKESFPLTVTSAQKNPTAFYLCASKKYSSGNTIYFGEGSWLTVV.

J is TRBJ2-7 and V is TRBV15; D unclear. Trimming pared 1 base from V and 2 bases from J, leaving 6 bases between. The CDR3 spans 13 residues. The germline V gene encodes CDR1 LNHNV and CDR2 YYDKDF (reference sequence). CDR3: CATSRGVAYEQYF. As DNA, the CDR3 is TGTGCCACCAGCAGAGGAGTTGCCTACGAGCAGTACTTC. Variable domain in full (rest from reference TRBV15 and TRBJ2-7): DAMVIQNPRYQVTQFGKPVTLSCSQTLNHNVMYWYQQKSSQAPKLLFHYYDKDFNNEADTPDNFQSRRPNTSFCFLDIRSPGLGDTAMYLCATSRGVAYEQYFGPGTRLTVT.

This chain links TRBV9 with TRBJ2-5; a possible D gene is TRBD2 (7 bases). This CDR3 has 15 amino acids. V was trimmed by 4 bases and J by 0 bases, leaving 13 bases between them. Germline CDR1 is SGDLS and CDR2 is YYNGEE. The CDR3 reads CASSPRGGYQETQYF. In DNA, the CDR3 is TGTGCCAGCAGCCCAAGGGGGGGGTACCAAGAGACCCAGTACTTC.

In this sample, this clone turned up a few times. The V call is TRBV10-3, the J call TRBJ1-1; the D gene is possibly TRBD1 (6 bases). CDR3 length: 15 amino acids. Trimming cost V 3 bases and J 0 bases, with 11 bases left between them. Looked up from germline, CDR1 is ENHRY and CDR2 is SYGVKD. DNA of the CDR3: TGTGCCATCAGTGACAGGGGCAAAATGAACACTGAAGCTTTCTTT. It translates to CAISDRGKMNTEAFF.

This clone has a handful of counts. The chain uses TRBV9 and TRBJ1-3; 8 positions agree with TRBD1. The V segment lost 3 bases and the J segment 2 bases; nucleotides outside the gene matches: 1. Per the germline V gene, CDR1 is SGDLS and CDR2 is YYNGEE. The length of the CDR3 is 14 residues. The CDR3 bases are TGTGCCAGCAGCGCGACAGGGGCTGGAAACACCATATATTTT. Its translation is CASSATGAGNTIYF.

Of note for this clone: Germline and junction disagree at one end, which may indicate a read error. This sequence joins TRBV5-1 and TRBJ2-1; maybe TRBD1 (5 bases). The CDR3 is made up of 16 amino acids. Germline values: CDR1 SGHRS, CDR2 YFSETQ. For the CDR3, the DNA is TGCGCCCGCAGCACCGGTCAGGGCACCCTGGGGAATGAGCAGTTCTTC. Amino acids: CARSTGQGTLGNEQFF.

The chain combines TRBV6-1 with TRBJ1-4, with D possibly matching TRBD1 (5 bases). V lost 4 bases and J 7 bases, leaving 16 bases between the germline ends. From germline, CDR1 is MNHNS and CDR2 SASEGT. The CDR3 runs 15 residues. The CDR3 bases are TGTGCCAGCAGTGCCGAGGTGGGGGGGGGTGAAAAACTGTTTTTT. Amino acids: CASSAEVGGGEKLFF.

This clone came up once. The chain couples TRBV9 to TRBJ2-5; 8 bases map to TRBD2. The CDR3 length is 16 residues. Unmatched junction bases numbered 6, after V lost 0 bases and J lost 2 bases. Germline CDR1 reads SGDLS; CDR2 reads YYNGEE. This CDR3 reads CASSVDLGGGQETQYF. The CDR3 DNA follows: TGTGCCAGCAGCGTAGATCTCGGGGGGGGGCAAGAGACCCAGTACTTC.

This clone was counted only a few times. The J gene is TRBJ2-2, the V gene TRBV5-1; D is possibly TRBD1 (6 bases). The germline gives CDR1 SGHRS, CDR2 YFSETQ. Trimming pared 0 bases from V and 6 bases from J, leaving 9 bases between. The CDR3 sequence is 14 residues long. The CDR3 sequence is CASSLEQGAGELFF. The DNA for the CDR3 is TGCGCCAGCAGCTTGGAACAGGGTGCCGGGGAGCTGTTTTTT. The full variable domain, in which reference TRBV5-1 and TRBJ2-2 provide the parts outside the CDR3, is KAGVTQTPRYLIKTRGQQVTLSCSPISGHRSVSWYQQTPGQGLQFLFEYFSETQRNKGNFPGRFSGRQFSNSRSEMNVSTLELGDSALYLCASSLEQGAGELFFGEGSRLTVL.

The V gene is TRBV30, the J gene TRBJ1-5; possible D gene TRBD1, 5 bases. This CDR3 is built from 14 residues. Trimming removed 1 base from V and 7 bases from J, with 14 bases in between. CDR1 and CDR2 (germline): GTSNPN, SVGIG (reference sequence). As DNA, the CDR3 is TGTGCCTGGAGTGGCGGGGGAGGGGCCCAGCCCCAGCATTTT. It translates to CAWSGGGGAQPQHF.

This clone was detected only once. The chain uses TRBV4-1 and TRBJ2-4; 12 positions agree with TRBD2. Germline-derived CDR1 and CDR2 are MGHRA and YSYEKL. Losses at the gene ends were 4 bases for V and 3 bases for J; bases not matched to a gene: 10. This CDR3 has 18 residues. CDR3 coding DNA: TGCGCCAGCAGCCCACTAGCGGGGGGAAGTTTCGACAAAAACATTCAGTACTTC. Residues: CASSPLAGGSFDKNIQYF.

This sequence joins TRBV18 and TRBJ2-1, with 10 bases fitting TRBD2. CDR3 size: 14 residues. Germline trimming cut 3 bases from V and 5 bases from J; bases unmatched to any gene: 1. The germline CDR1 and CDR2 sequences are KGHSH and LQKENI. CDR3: CASSPGLADNEQFF. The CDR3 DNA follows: TGTGCCAGCTCACCCGGACTAGCGGACAATGAGCAGTTCTTC.

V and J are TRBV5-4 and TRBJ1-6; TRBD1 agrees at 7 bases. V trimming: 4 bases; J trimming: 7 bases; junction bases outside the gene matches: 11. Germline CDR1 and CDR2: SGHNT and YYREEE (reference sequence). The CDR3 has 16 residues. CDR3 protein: CASSAGRGQVNSPLHF. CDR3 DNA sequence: TGTGCCAGCAGCGCCGGCAGAGGACAGGTGAATTCACCCCTCCACTTT.

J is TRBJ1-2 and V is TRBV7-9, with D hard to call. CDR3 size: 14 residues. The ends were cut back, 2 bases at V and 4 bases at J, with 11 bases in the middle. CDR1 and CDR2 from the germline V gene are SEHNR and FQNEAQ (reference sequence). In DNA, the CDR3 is TGTGCCAGCAGCTTAAGCACAGCCATCTATGGCTACACCTTC. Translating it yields CASSLSTAIYGYTF.

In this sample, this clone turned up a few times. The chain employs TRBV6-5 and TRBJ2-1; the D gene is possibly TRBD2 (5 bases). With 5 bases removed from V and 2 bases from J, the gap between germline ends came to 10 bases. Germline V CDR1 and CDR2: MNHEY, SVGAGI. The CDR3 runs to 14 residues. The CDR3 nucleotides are TGTGCCAGCAGTCCCCACGGGGCCTACAATGAGCAGTTCTTC. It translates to CASSPHGAYNEQFF.

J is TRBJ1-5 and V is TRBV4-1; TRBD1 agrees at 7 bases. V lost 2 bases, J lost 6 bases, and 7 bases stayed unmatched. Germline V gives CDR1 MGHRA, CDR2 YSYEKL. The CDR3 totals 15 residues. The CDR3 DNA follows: TGCGCCAGCAGCCAACTGAAGGGGGCGGGTCAGCCCCAGCATTTT. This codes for CASSQLKGAGQPQHF.

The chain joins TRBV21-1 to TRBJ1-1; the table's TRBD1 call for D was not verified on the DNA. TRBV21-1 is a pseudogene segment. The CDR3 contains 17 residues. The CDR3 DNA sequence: TGTGCCAGCAGCAAAGTGCCTTTTGACAGGGACGCCACTGAAGCTTTCTTT. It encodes CASSKVPFDRDATEAFF.

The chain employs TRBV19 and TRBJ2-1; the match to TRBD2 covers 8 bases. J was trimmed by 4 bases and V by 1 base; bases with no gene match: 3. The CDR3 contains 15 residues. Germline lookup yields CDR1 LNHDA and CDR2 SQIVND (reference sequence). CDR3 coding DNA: TGTGCCAGTAGTATAGTAGCGGGGACGTACAATGAGCAGTTCTTC. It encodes CASSIVAGTYNEQFF.

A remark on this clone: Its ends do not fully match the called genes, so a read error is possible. CDR3 sequence reads: CAGSPDRVNYGYTF. The DNA of the CDR3 is TGTGCCGGCAGCCCGGACAGGGTAAACTATGGCTACACCTTC. J is TRBJ1-2 and V is TRBV6-1, with 8 bases aligning to TRBD1. The CDR3 has 14 amino acids. CDR1 and CDR2 from the germline V gene are MNHNS and SASEGT.

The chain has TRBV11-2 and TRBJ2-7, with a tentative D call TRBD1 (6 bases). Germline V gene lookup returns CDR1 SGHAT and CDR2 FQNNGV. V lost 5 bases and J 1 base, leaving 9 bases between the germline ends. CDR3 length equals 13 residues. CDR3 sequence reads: CASSLGQSYEQYF. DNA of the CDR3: TGTGCCAGCAGCCTAGGACAGTCCTACGAGCAGTACTTC.

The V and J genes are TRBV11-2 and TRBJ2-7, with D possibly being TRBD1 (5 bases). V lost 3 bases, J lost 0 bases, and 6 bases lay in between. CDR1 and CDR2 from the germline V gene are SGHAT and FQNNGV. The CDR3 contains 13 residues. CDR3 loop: CASSFQGSYEQYF. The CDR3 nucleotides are TGTGCCAGCAGCTTTCAGGGCTCCTACGAGCAGTACTTC. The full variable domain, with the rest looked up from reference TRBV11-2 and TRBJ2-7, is EAGVAQSPRYKIIEKRQSVAFWCNPISGHATLYWYQQILGQGPKLLIQFQNNGVVDDSQLPKDRFSAERLKGVDSTLKIQPAKLEDSAVYLCASSFQGSYEQYFGPGTRLTVT.

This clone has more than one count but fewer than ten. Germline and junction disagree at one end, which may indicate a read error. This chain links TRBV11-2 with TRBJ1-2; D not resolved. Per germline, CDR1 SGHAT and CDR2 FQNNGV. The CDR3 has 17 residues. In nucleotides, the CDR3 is TGTGCCAGCAGCTTAGATAGATTACGGACTAGGGCGGGCGGCTACCCCTTC. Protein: CASSLDRLRTRAGGYPF. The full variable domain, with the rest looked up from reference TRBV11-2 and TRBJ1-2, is EAGVAQSPRYKIIEKRQSVAFWCNPISGHATLYWYQQILGQGPKLLIQFQNNGVVDDSQLPKDRFSAERLKGVDSTLKIQPAKLEDSAVYLCASSLDRLRTRAGGYPFGSGTRLTVV.

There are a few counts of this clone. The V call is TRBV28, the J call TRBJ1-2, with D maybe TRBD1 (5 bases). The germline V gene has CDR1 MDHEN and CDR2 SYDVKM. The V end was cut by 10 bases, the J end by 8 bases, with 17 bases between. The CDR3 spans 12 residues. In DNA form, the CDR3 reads TGTGCCACCGAGAAAGGGGATCACGGCTACACCTTC. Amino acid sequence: CATEKGDHGYTF.

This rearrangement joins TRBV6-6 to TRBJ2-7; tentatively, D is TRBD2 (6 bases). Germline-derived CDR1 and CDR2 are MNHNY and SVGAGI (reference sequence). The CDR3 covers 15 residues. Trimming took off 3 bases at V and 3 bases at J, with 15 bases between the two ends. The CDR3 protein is CASSYDLARHYEQYF. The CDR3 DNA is TGTGCCAGCAGTTATGATCTAGCGCGACACTACGAGCAGTACTTC.

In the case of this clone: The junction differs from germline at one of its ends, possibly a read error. This CDR3 is CPSSFGGLSSYEQYF. The CDR3 nucleotides are TGTCCCAGCAGTTTTGGTGGGCTTAGCTCCTACGAGCAGTACTTC. The chain links TRBV28 to TRBJ2-7; D is uncertain. CDR3 length: 15 residues. CDR1 is MDHEN, CDR2 SYDVKM, per germline.

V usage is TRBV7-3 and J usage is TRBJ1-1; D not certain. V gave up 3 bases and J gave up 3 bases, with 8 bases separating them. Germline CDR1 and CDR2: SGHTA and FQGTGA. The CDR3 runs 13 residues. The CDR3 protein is CASSFGRDTEAFF. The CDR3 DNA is TGTGCCAGCAGCTTCGGCCGGGACACTGAAGCTTTCTTT.